The 32 T cell receptor beta chains reported below all come from one sample, sequenced in a study of T-cell reconstitution after alpha-beta-depleted transplantation in children. Library preparation (for TCRbeta) was performed with unique molecular identifiers. TCRdb ran MiXCR on the PCR reads and lists one entry per CDR3 protein. This table holds approximately 350,000 distinct CDR3 sequences, less than 15% found once. The specimen comprised PBMCs, sampled from the stem cell graft. These receptors all come from a human donor who donated a stem cell graft to a child with Fanconi anemia.

This clonotype was observed at least ten times. The rearrangement joins TRBV29-1 to TRBJ2-2; the D gene is possibly TRBD2 (5 bases). V was pared by 4 bases and J by 1 base, with 7 bases between. Germline assignment: CDR1 SQVTM and CDR2 ANQGSEA. This CDR3 contains 13 residues. The CDR3 loop is CSVAEGNTGELFF. Written as DNA, the CDR3 is TGCAGCGTTGCCGAGGGGAACACCGGGGAGCTGTTTTTT.

The chain couples TRBV29-1 to TRBJ1-1, with D possibly matching TRBD1 (5 bases). The CDR3 is 15 amino acids. CDR1 SQVTM and CDR2 ANQGSEA come from the germline V gene. The V gene lost 1 base and the J gene lost 7 bases, with 19 bases spanning the gap. CDR3 sequence: CSVEGGVSIRGEAFF. The CDR3 DNA sequence: TGCAGCGTTGAAGGGGGGGTTTCAATAAGGGGTGAAGCTTTCTTT.

In its sample, this clonotype was seen many times. The chain uses TRBV6-2 or TRBV6-3 and TRBJ1-1, with 9 bases identical to TRBD1. The V and J ends lost 5 bases and 6 bases, in that order; junction bases with no gene match: 10. This CDR3 spans 15 amino acids. CDR1 and CDR2 from the germline V gene are MNHEY and SVGEGT. This CDR3 is CASSADRDREPEAFF. The CDR3 DNA reads TGTGCCAGCAGTGCCGACCGGGACAGGGAACCTGAAGCTTTCTTT.

This clonotype was recorded at least ten times. The chain joins TRBV12-3 or TRBV12-4 to TRBJ2-1, with D uncertain. This CDR3 is 13 amino acids long. V was trimmed by 3 bases and J by 9 bases, leaving 12 bases between them. The CDR3 nucleotides read TGTGCCAGCAGTTTTACACAGCCGAGTGAGCAGTTCTTC. It translates to CASSFTQPSEQFF.

This clonotype turned up a few times. This sequence joins TRBV7-2 and TRBJ2-7; D may be TRBD1 (5 bases). Germline CDR1 reads SGHTA; CDR2 reads FQGNSA. V lost 5 bases and J lost 6, with 14 bases in between. The CDR3 is 13 residues long. The DNA for the CDR3 is TGTGCCAGCAGCCGCGGCAGGGAAGTCGAGCAGTACGTC. It translates to CASSRGREVEQYV.

This clonotype was seen a few times. The J gene is TRBJ1-4, the V gene TRBV4-3, with TRBD1 as a possible D gene (5 bases). Germline values: CDR1 LGHNA, CDR2 YSLEER. V lost 1 base and J lost 0, with 9 bases in between. CDR3 length equals 16 residues. The CDR3 loop is CASSQGWGTTNEKLFF. The CDR3 coding sequence is TGCGCCAGCAGCCAAGGTTGGGGGACAACTAATGAAAAACTGTTTTTT.

The V and J genes are TRBV7-9 and TRBJ1-2, with 7 bases fitting TRBD1. The CDR3 has 13 residues. V gave up 5 bases and J gave up 7 bases; unmatched junction bases: 7. CDR1 SEHNR and CDR2 FQNEAQ come from the germline V gene (reference sequence). This CDR3 reads CASSLDRALGYTF. Written as DNA, the CDR3 is TGTGCCAGCAGCCTCGACAGGGCCCTTGGCTACACCTTC.

The chain has TRBV5-6 and TRBJ2-2; no reliable D call. Per germline, CDR1 SGHDT and CDR2 YYEEEE. The length of the CDR3 is 13 residues. The V gene lost 0 bases and the J gene lost 6 bases, with 6 bases spanning the gap. The CDR3 nucleotides read TGTGCCAGCAGCTTGGCGACACCCGGGGAGCTGTTTTTT. Residues: CASSLATPGELFF.

This clonotype showed up many times. The chain joins TRBV5-1 to TRBJ2-1; possible D gene TRBD1, 6 bases. Germline V gene data show CDR1 as SGHRS and CDR2 as YFSETQ. The CDR3 length is 15 residues. The germline V and J ends were trimmed by 0 bases and 7 bases, with 14 bases remaining between them. This CDR3 reads CASSLGQAWGNEQFF. DNA for the CDR3: TGCGCCAGCAGCTTGGGACAGGCTTGGGGAAATGAGCAGTTCTTC.

This clonotype occurred once. At one of its ends the junction is not consistent with the germline gene, which may arise from a read error. V and J are TRBV6-1 and TRBJ1-1; the D is unclear. Germline V gene sequence: CDR1 MNHNS, CDR2 SASEGT. The CDR3 is 14 residues long. The CDR3 coding sequence is TGTGCCACCAGTGAAGCCAGCGAGAACACTGAAGCTTTCTTT. Its protein is CATSEASENTEAFF.

This clonotype was recorded at least ten times. The genes are TRBV2 and TRBJ1-5; perhaps TRBD1 as D (6 bases). The V end lost 6 bases, the J end lost 4 bases, and 13 bases lay between the germline ends. This CDR3 has 14 amino acids. CDR1 is SNHLY, CDR2 FYNNEI, per germline. As DNA, the CDR3 is TGTGCCAGCAGACAGGGCCTGAGAAATCAGCCCCAGCATTTT. Amino acid sequence: CASRQGLRNQPQHF.

This clonotype was seen more than once but under ten times. The V call is TRBV5-1, the J call TRBJ1-1; D gene ambiguous. The CDR3 sequence is 12 residues long. The V end was cut by 4 bases, the J end by 4 bases, with 8 bases between. Germline V gene data show CDR1 as SGHRS and CDR2 as YFSETQ. CDR3 in DNA: TGCGCCAGCAGCGAGGGTTTCACTGAAGCTTTCTTT. Translated: CASSEGFTEAFF.

The chain joins TRBV20-1 to TRBJ2-2, with 8 nucleotides matching TRBD1. The CDR3 loop spans 17 amino acids. The germline CDR1 and CDR2 sequences are DFQATT and SNEGSKA (reference sequence). The trim removed 0 bases at V and 5 bases at J, leaving 11 bases unmatched. Written as DNA, the CDR3 is TGCAGTGCTAGAGATCTGGCCGGGACAGGACCAACCGGGGAGCTGTTTTTT. This codes for CSARDLAGTGPTGELFF.

This clonotype was seen a few times. This chain joins TRBV29-1 and TRBJ2-1, with a tentative D call TRBD1 (5 bases). Trimming stripped 3 bases from V and 9 bases from J, with 15 bases between. CDR1 is SQVTM and CDR2 is ANQGSEA in the germline V gene. The CDR3 consists of 13 residues. The DNA of the CDR3 is TGCAGCGTTGAGGTGGACATAAAGCCTGAGCAGTTCTTC. Amino acids: CSVEVDIKPEQFF.

This clonotype appeared many times. V gene TRBV6-5 combines with J gene TRBJ2-1; D might be TRBD2 (6 bases). The V end lost 0 bases, the J end lost 7 bases, and 10 bases lay between the germline ends. CDR1 is MNHEY, CDR2 SVGAGI, per germline. CDR3 size: 14 residues. CDR3 amino acids: CASSYSEGMNEQFF. The DNA for the CDR3 is TGTGCCAGCAGTTACTCGGAGGGAATGAATGAGCAGTTCTTC.

The chain uses TRBV21-1 and TRBJ2-7. TRBV21-1 is annotated as a pseudogene. CDR3 length: 11 amino acids. CDR3 sequence: CASRDGEEQYF. The DNA for the CDR3 is TGTGCCAGCAGAGACGGGGAAGAGCAGTACTTC.

This clonotype appeared a few times. The chain couples TRBV7-2 to TRBJ1-1; no clear D. The CDR3 contains 12 residues. CDR1 and CDR2 from the germline V gene are SGHTA and FQGNSA. V was trimmed by 5 bases and J by 8 bases, leaving 12 bases between them. CDR3 DNA: TGTGCCAGCAGCCTTCTGATCGTGGAAGCTTTCTTT. This encodes CASSLLIVEAFF.

V gene TRBV6-5 combines with J gene TRBJ2-3, with 16 bases identical to TRBD2. V gave up 2 bases and J gave up 6 bases; unmatched junction bases: 8. CDR1 and CDR2 (germline): MNHEY, SVGAGI. The CDR3 contains 18 residues. The CDR3 sequence is CASSYAGTSGGGLDTQYF. The CDR3 DNA follows: TGTGCCAGCAGTTACGCGGGGACTAGCGGGGGGGGCCTGGATACGCAGTATTTT.

There are many counts of this clonotype. The chain recombines TRBV29-1 with TRBJ1-1; D uncertain. Germline lookup yields CDR1 SQVTM and CDR2 ANQGSEA. Trimming took 6 bases from V and 4 from J, leaving 12 bases between them. CDR3 length: 12 residues. CDR3 DNA: TGCAGCGTCCGGAAGGTGAGCACTGAAGCTTTCTTT. This sequence encodes CSVRKVSTEAFF.

This clonotype was recorded at least ten times. This sequence joins TRBV3-1 and TRBJ1-2, with D maybe TRBD1 (6 bases). CDR1 and CDR2 from the germline V gene are LGHDT and YNNKEL (reference sequence). The CDR3 spans 13 residues. Trimming pared 5 bases from V and 14 bases from J, leaving 21 bases between. CDR3 protein: CASSGQLFYEWTF. The CDR3, as DNA: TGTGCCAGCAGCGGACAGCTCTTCTATGAGTGGACCTTC.

This clonotype showed up just a few times. The J gene is TRBJ2-2, the V gene TRBV6-1; a weak D match, TRBD1 (6 bases). The germline CDR1 and CDR2 sequences are MNHNS and SASEGT. There are 15 residues in the CDR3. V lost 3 bases and J 4 bases, leaving 12 bases between the germline ends. The CDR3 bases are TGTGCCAGCAGTGACAGGGGATGGGGCACCGGGGAGCTGTTTTTT. Translating it yields CASSDRGWGTGELFF.

V gene TRBV19 combines with J gene TRBJ1-1; 12 bases are a match to TRBD1. CDR1 LNHDA and CDR2 SQIVND come from the germline V gene (reference sequence). V was clipped by 6 bases and J by 4 bases; unmatched bases: 3. The CDR3 has 14 amino acids. The CDR3 DNA sequence: TGTGCCAGTAGGGGACAGGGGGCGGGCACTGAAGCTTTCTTT. This sequence encodes CASRGQGAGTEAFF.

This clonotype has just a few counts. This may stem from a read error, because a much larger clone lies one nucleotide away. The rearrangement joins TRBV11-3 to TRBJ1-1; no clear D. Germline-derived CDR1 and CDR2 are SGHNT and YENEEA. V was cut by 2 bases and J by 1 base, with 5 bases left in between. The CDR3 is 13 amino acids. The CDR3 loop is CASSLFQNTEAFF. The CDR3 region has the DNA TGTGCCAGCAGCTTATTTCAGAACACTGAAGCTTTCTTT. The full variable domain, with the rest looked up from reference TRBV11-3 and TRBJ1-1, is EAGVVQSPRYKIIEKKQPVAFWCNPISGHNTLYWYLQNLGQGPELLIRYENEEAVDDSQLPKDRFSAERLKGVDSTLKIQPAELGDSAVYLCASSLFQNTEAFFGQGTRLTVV.

This clonotype was detected many times. The gene calls are TRBV7-2 and TRBJ1-6; D ambiguous. The CDR3 contains 14 residues. From germline, CDR1 is SGHTA and CDR2 FQGNSA. Trimming shortened V by 6 bases and J by 7 bases, and 13 bases separated the two germline ends. CDR3 residues: CASRLGSQNSPLHF. The DNA of the CDR3 is TGTGCCAGCAGACTGGGAAGCCAGAATTCACCCCTCCACTTT.

The V and J genes are TRBV3-1 and TRBJ1-1; D may be TRBD1 (6 bases). The CDR3 length is 14 residues. CDR1 LGHDT and CDR2 YNNKEL come from the germline V gene (reference sequence). V was cut by 3 bases and J by 4 bases, with 12 bases left in between. The CDR3 coding sequence is TGTGCCAGCAGCCACAGCGACAGGAGCACTGAAGCTTTCTTT. The encoded protein is CASSHSDRSTEAFF.

This sequence joins TRBV7-2 and TRBJ1-1, with TRBD1 matching 7 bases. Unmatched junction bases numbered 1, after V lost 2 bases and J lost 1 base. Germline values: CDR1 SGHTA, CDR2 FQGNSA. The CDR3 runs to 14 residues. The CDR3: CASSLWDRNTEAFF. In DNA, the CDR3 is TGTGCCAGCAGCTTATGGGACAGGAACACTGAAGCTTTCTTT. The whole variable domain, remainder taken from reference TRBV7-2 and TRBJ1-1, is GAGVSQSPSNKVTEKGKDVELRCDPISGHTALYWYRQSLGQGLEFLIYFQGNSAPDKSGLPSDRFSAERTGGSVSTLTIQRTQQEDSAVYLCASSLWDRNTEAFFGQGTRLTVV.

This chain joins TRBV5-1 and TRBJ2-5, with a tentative D call TRBD2 (6 bases). This CDR3 is 12 amino acids long. With 7 bases removed from V and 3 bases from J, the gap between germline ends came to 10 bases. Germline CDR1 reads SGHRS; CDR2 reads YFSETQ. The CDR3 bases are TGCGCCAGCGGGACTCAAGAAGAGACCCAGTACTTC. This sequence encodes CASGTQEETQYF.

Written as DNA, the CDR3 is TGTGCCAGCAGCCCCACAGGGGGGAATGAAGCTTTCTTT. As protein: CASSPTGGNEAFF. The V and J genes are TRBV7-2 and TRBJ1-1; 8 bases fit TRBD1. Trimming at V came to 5 bases and at J to 7 bases, leaving 6 bases not matched to a gene. This CDR3 is built from 13 residues. CDR1 SGHTA and CDR2 FQGNSA come from the germline V gene.

The sample holds many counts of this clonotype. The rearrangement links TRBV2 to TRBJ1-5, with D perhaps TRBD1 (5 bases). Germline assignment: CDR1 SNHLY and CDR2 FYNNEI. The ends were cut back, 1 base at V and 9 bases at J, with 16 bases in the middle. The CDR3 consists of 15 residues. The CDR3 reads CASSEGGRQGWPQHF. For the CDR3, the DNA is TGTGCCAGCAGTGAAGGGGGCAGGCAAGGATGGCCCCAGCATTTT. The variable domain in full, with the rest retrieved from reference TRBV2 and TRBJ1-5, is EPEVTQTPSHQVTQMGQEVILRCVPISNHLYFYWYRQILGQKVEFLVSFYNNEISEKSEIFDDQFSVERPDGSNFTLKIRSTKLEDSAMYFCASSEGGRQGWPQHFGDGTRLSIL.

This chain joins TRBV4-3 and TRBJ2-1, with 8 bases aligning to TRBD1. The CDR3 runs to 16 residues. Germline trimming cut 3 bases from V and 4 bases from J; bases unmatched to any gene: 8. Germline CDR1 LGHNA, CDR2 YSLEER. CDR3 sequence: CASSHVLGQDYNEQFF. The CDR3 bases are TGCGCCAGCAGCCATGTTTTGGGACAGGATTACAATGAGCAGTTCTTC.

This chain uses TRBV7-2 with TRBJ2-1, with 10 bases that match TRBD1. V dropped 5 bases and J dropped 6; count of bases not matched to a gene: 4. The CDR3 is 14 residues long. Germline CDR1 reads SGHTA; CDR2 reads FQGNSA. The CDR3 region is CASSGRTGGNEQFF. The DNA for the CDR3 is TGTGCCAGCAGCGGCAGGACAGGGGGCAATGAGCAGTTCTTC.

Many counts were recorded for this clonotype. The J gene is TRBJ1-4, the V gene TRBV6-5; weak D call: TRBD1 (6 bases). V lost 4 bases, J lost 8 bases, and 17 bases lay in between. The CDR3 covers 15 residues. Germline lookup yields CDR1 MNHEY and CDR2 SVGAGI. The CDR3 sequence: CASSSARGEREKLFF. CDR3 in DNA: TGTGCCAGCAGTTCCGCCAGGGGCGAACGGGAAAAACTGTTTTTT.